This entry lists 25 T cell receptor beta chains sequenced from one sample in a study of molecular identifiers for immune sequencing clone quantification. Each CDR3 protein gets one entry after TCRdb re-called the PCR reads with MiXCR. This table holds over 70,000 distinct CDR3 sequences, around 27% found once. Sequenced sample: naive CD8+ T cells from blood, with Jurkat cell RNA spiked in. Subset specified: FACS-sorted CD8+CD4-CCR7+CD45RA+ naive T cells. Every receptor here comes from a human donor in good health. Some libraries in this study had Jurkat cell RNA spiked in.

A remark on this clonotype: This may be a read error: a much more frequent sequence differs by one nucleotide. V usage is TRBV7-9 and J usage is TRBJ2-2, with 9 bases matching TRBD1. This CDR3 spans 17 amino acids. V dropped 7 bases and J dropped 9; count of bases not matched to a gene: 18. The V gene's germline CDR1 is SEHNR and CDR2 FQNEAQ (reference sequence). The CDR3 reads CASTVTPGTGSDRELFF. DNA of the CDR3: TGTGCCAGCACCGTGACACCCGGGACAGGGTCGGACAGGGAGCTGTTTTTT.

This clonotype was detected once. A much bigger clone sits one base away, suggesting this may be a read error. The J gene is TRBJ2-1, the V gene TRBV28; no clear D gene. The CDR3 is 14 residues long. Germline V lookup: CDR1 MDHEN, CDR2 SYDVKM. The CDR3 nucleotides read TGTGCCTGCAGTTCTCCACTGTCCTACAATGAGCAGTTCTTC. As protein: CACSSPLSYNEQFF.

About this clonotype itself: A much larger clonotype is one base distant, so this may be a read error. The V gene is TRBV5-6, the J gene TRBJ2-7, with D maybe TRBD2 (5 bases). The length of the CDR3 is 13 residues. The germline CDR1 and CDR2 sequences are SGHDT and YYEEEE. Trimming cost V 7 bases and J 1 base, with 12 bases left between them. The CDR3 nucleotides are TGTGCCAGCGGCCTCCGAGGGTCCTACGAGCAGTACTTC. Translation: CASGLRGSYEQYF.

This clonotype was seen at least ten times. The chain uses TRBV28 and TRBJ1-5; 7 bases map to TRBD1. Germline-derived CDR1 and CDR2 are MDHEN and SYDVKM. With V trimmed by 5 bases and J by 6 bases, 7 bases remained unmatched. The CDR3 is 14 residues long. The CDR3 bases are TGTGCCAGCAGTCTCAGACAGGGTGGTCAGCCCCAGCATTTT. Residues: CASSLRQGGQPQHF.

At least ten counts were recorded for this clonotype. J is TRBJ1-1 and V is TRBV4-3; perhaps TRBD1 as D (6 bases). Trimming shortened V by 0 bases and J by 7 bases, and 15 bases separated the two germline ends. CDR3 length: 15 amino acids. Germline CDR1 reads LGHNA; CDR2 reads YSLEER. CDR3 region: CASSQDQGRGYEAFF. In DNA form, the CDR3 reads TGCGCCAGCAGCCAAGATCAGGGGCGAGGGTATGAAGCTTTCTTT.

This clonotype was observed a few times. The CDR3 bases are TGTGCCAGCAGTTACTCTGCGGGAGGGTCCGAGCAGTACTTC. Translation: CASSYSAGGSEQYF. This chain joins TRBV6-2 or TRBV6-3 and TRBJ2-7; 9 bases match TRBD2. Germline CDR1 is MNHEY and CDR2 is SVGEGT. J was trimmed by 6 bases and V by 0 bases; bases with no gene match: 3. The CDR3 loop spans 14 amino acids.

This clonotype was observed at least ten times. V gene TRBV2 combines with J gene TRBJ2-3; D uncertain. The V and J ends lost 2 bases and 1 base respectively, with 10 bases between them. Germline values: CDR1 SNHLY, CDR2 FYNNEI. The CDR3 contains 15 residues. CDR3 sequence reads: CASSERAPRTDTQYF. CDR3 DNA: TGTGCCAGCAGTGAAAGGGCCCCACGCACAGATACGCAGTATTTT.

The table lists this clonotype with many counts. The chain carries TRBV7-8 and TRBJ1-1, with D unclear. Trimming cost V 5 bases and J 5 bases, with 18 bases left between them. The CDR3 covers 15 residues. Germline CDR1 is SGHVS and CDR2 is FQNEAQ. CDR3 amino acids: CASSRGIGVRTEAFF. CDR3 coding DNA: TGTGCCAGCAGCAGAGGGATCGGGGTTCGGACTGAAGCTTTCTTT.

The chain uses TRBV4-1 and TRBJ1-4; 7 nucleotides align to TRBD1. Germline V CDR1 and CDR2: MGHRA, YSYEKL. After removal of 4 bases from V and 6 bases from J, the junction contained 8 bases not matched to a gene. This CDR3 contains 15 residues. The CDR3 is CASSPGGTEYEKLFF. The CDR3 region has the DNA TGCGCCAGCAGCCCAGGGGGGACAGAGTATGAAAAACTGTTTTTT.

On this clonotype itself: This may be a read error: a much more frequent sequence differs by one nucleotide. The chain links TRBV5-5 to TRBJ1-1; D possibly corresponds to TRBD1 (5 bases). The CDR3 is 14 amino acids. The germline gives CDR1 SGHKS, CDR2 YYEKEE (reference sequence). The CDR3 DNA is TGTGCCAGCAGCCCCGGGGCACCGAACACTGAAGCTTCCTTT. Translated: CASSPGAPNTEASF.

V and J are TRBV19 and TRBJ2-7; 7 bases line up with TRBD1. With V trimmed by 8 bases and J by 2 bases, 6 bases remained unmatched. Germline assignment: CDR1 LNHDA and CDR2 SQIVND (reference sequence). The length of the CDR3 is 13 residues. CDR3 residues: CASGNRGTYEQYF. The CDR3 DNA reads as TGTGCCAGTGGAAACAGGGGTACCTACGAGCAGTACTTC.

This chain joins TRBV2 and TRBJ2-1; TRBD1 agrees at 9 bases. V was clipped by 6 bases and J by 5 bases; unmatched bases: 11. CDR1 and CDR2 (germline): SNHLY, FYNNEI. This CDR3 is 16 amino acids long. DNA for the CDR3: TGTGCCAGCAGGCTATCCCGGGACAGGGTCCACAATGAGCAGTTCTTC. This translates into CASRLSRDRVHNEQFF.

The V call is TRBV6-2 or TRBV6-3, the J call TRBJ1-2; D might be TRBD1 (5 bases). Germline CDR1 MNHEY, CDR2 SVGEGT. Trimming shortened V by 5 bases and J by 6 bases, and 13 bases separated the two germline ends. This CDR3 region has 13 residues. This CDR3 is CASSDGTYHGYTF. CDR3 DNA sequence: TGTGCCAGCAGTGACGGGACCTACCATGGCTACACCTTC.

V is TRBV30 and J is TRBJ1-2; TRBD1 matches at 9 bases. Germline V gives CDR1 GTSNPN, CDR2 SVGIG (reference sequence). There are 15 residues in the CDR3. V gave up 2 bases and J gave up 8 bases; unmatched junction bases: 12. The CDR3 reads CAWSSSARDRDGYTF. The DNA of the CDR3 is TGTGCCTGGAGTAGTTCGGCCAGGGACAGGGACGGCTACACCTTC.

As for this clonotype: A single base separates this from a much larger clone, so it may be a read error. This chain uses TRBV18 with TRBJ1-1, with D unresolved. The germline V gene encodes CDR1 KGHSH and CDR2 LQKENI. The CDR3 is made up of 13 amino acids. CDR3 nucleotides: TGTGCCGGCTCGCCAGACATTTCCACTGAAGCTTTCTTT. Its protein is CAGSPDISTEAFF.

Many counts were recorded for this clonotype. V is TRBV20-1 and J is TRBJ2-2, with D uncertain. The V end was cut by 0 bases, the J end by 2 bases, with 22 bases between. The germline V gene has CDR1 DFQATT and CDR2 SNEGSKA (reference sequence). The length of the CDR3 is 19 residues. DNA of the CDR3: TGCAGTGCTAGAGATAACAAACCGCAGATGAAACCAAACACCGGGGAGCTGTTTTTT. Its protein is CSARDNKPQMKPNTGELFF.

This clonotype was seen many times. The chain combines TRBV7-2 with TRBJ2-1, with TRBD2 identical over 9 bases. This CDR3 region has 15 residues. CDR1 SGHTA and CDR2 FQGNSA come from the germline V gene. The V gene end was trimmed by 5 bases and the J gene end by 7 bases; junction bases not matched to a gene: 9. The CDR3 sequence: CASSEGFSGGNEQFF. In DNA, the CDR3 is TGTGCCAGCAGCGAAGGTTTTAGCGGGGGAAATGAGCAGTTCTTC. The full variable domain, its missing parts supplied by reference TRBV7-2 and TRBJ2-1, is GAGVSQSPSNKVTEKGKDVELRCDPISGHTALYWYRQSLGQGLEFLIYFQGNSAPDKSGLPSDRFSAERTGGSVSTLTIQRTQQEDSAVYLCASSEGFSGGNEQFFGPGTRLTVL.

This clonotype was counted many times. The V call is TRBV24-1, the J call TRBJ2-2, with D perhaps TRBD2 (5 bases). The CDR3 has 16 amino acids. V lost 1 base and J lost 1, with 9 bases in between. Germline V gene data show CDR1 as KGHDR and CDR2 as SFDVKD. CDR3 in amino acids: CATSDLGAVNTGELFF. The CDR3 nucleotides read TGTGCCACCAGTGATTTAGGAGCGGTGAACACCGGGGAGCTGTTTTTT.

This clonotype was seen a few times. The V call is TRBV6-2 or TRBV6-3, the J call TRBJ2-7; TRBD1 or TRBD2 may be the D gene (5 bases each). The CDR3 extends over 15 amino acids. Germline values: CDR1 MNHEY, CDR2 SVGEGT. The V gene lost 0 bases and the J gene lost 2 bases, with 11 bases spanning the gap. CDR3 in DNA: TGTGCCAGCAGTTACTCTTCGGGGCAGACCTACGAGCAGTACTTC. This sequence encodes CASSYSSGQTYEQYF.

Concerning this clonotype: One end of the junction is discordant with germline, which a read error may explain. The chain joins TRBV12-3 or TRBV12-4 to TRBJ2-2; D may be TRBD1 or TRBD2 (7 bases each). This CDR3 is 12 amino acids long. CDR3 region: CASSWTGGGLFF. DNA of the CDR3: TGTGCCAGCAGTTGGACAGGCGGGGGGCTGTTTTTT.

About this clonotype itself: An end of the junction differs from the germline gene, which may be a read error. The chain recombines TRBV7-9 with TRBJ2-2; the match to TRBD1 covers 7 bases. Germline values: CDR1 SEHNR, CDR2 FQNEAQ (reference sequence). The CDR3 is 16 amino acids. CDR3 sequence: CASSPWTGSGTGELCF. The DNA for the CDR3 is TGTGCCAGCAGCCCCTGGACAGGTAGTGGCACCGGGGAGCTGTGTTTT.

This clonotype was observed a few times. The V call is TRBV12-3 or TRBV12-4, the J call TRBJ2-7, with D perhaps matching TRBD2 (6 bases). V was clipped by 8 bases and J by 5 bases, with 16 bases between them. The CDR3 length is 13 residues. For the CDR3, the DNA is TGTGCCAGCGGCTTGGCTGGGAGGAACGAGCAGTACTTC. It is translated as CASGLAGRNEQYF.

This clonotype occurred a few times. This chain uses TRBV15 with TRBJ1-6; a weak D match, TRBD1 (5 bases). The CDR3 totals 16 residues. Between the trimmed V and J ends, which lost 3 bases and 4 bases, there was a span of 13 bases. Looked up from germline, CDR1 is LNHNV and CDR2 is YYDKDF (reference sequence). The DNA for the CDR3 is TGTGCCACCAGCAGTTTGGACAAGTTTTATAATTCACCCCTCCACTTT. The encoded protein is CATSSLDKFYNSPLHF. Looking up the rest from reference TRBV15 and TRBJ1-6 gives the full variable domain: DAMVIQNPRYQVTQFGKPVTLSCSQTLNHNVMYWYQQKSSQAPKLLFHYYDKDFNNEADTPDNFQSRRPNTSFCFLDIRSPGLGDTAMYLCATSSLDKFYNSPLHFGNGTRLTVT.

This clonotype was counted ten times or more. This chain uses TRBV12-5 with TRBJ2-5; D unclear. This CDR3 is 14 amino acids long. Germline V gives CDR1 LGHNT, CDR2 FRNRAP. V was clipped by 3 bases and J by 2 bases, with 10 bases between them. The CDR3 DNA reads as TGTGCTAGTGGTTTACCGGACGAACAAGAGACCCAGTACTTC. Its translation: CASGLPDEQETQYF.

This clonotype was recorded at least ten times. This chain connects TRBV27 to TRBJ2-4, with D tentatively TRBD1 (5 bases). This CDR3 region has 15 residues. V lost 0 bases and J lost 6, with 12 bases in between. Germline V gene data show CDR1 as MNHEY and CDR2 as SMNVEV (reference sequence). The CDR3 bases are TGTGCCAGCAGTTTATCTTTGGGGCAGGCAAACATTCAGTACTTC. Translation: CASSLSLGQANIQYF.